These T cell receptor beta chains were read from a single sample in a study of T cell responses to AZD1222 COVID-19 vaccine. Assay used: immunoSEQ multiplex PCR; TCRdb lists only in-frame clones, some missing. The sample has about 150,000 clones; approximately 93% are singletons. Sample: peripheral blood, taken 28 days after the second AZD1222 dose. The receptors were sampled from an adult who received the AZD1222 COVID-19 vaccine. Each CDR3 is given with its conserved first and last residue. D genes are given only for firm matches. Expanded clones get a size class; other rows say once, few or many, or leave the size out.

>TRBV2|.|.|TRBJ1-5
CASSPLGSLPQHF
TGTGCCAGCAGTCCCCTCGGCAGTCTGCCCCAGCATTTT
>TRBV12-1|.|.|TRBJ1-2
CASRPGQFLLGYTF
TGTGCCAGCAGACCCGGACAATTCCTATTGGGCTACACCTTC
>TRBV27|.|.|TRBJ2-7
CASSLRVGIYEQYF
TGTGCCAGCAGTTTACGTGTGGGTATTTACGAGCAGTACTTC
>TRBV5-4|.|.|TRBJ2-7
CASSPAGQSSYEQYF
TGTGCCAGCAGCCCGGCGGGACAGAGCTCCTACGAGCAGTACTTC
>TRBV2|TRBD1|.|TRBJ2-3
CASSDGTGGTDTQYF
TGTGCCAGCAGCGATGGGACAGGCGGCACAGATACGCAGTATTTT
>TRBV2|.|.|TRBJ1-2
CASSGAGTNYGYTF
TGTGCCAGCAGTGGGGCAGGTACTAACTATGGCTACACCTTC
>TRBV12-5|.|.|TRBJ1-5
CASGLEQGSNQPQHF
TGTGCTAGTGGTTTGGAACAGGGCTCCAATCAGCCCCAGCATTTT
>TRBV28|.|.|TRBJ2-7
CASRPYRGPNSYEQYF
TGTGCCAGCAGACCTTATAGGGGTCCTAACTCCTACGAGCAGTACTTC
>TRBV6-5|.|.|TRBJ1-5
CASSYSYYQPQHF
TGTGCCAGCAGTTACTCCTATTATCAGCCCCAGCATTTT
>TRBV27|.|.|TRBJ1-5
CASSLGGHRQPQHF
TGTGCCAGCAGTTTGGGGGGGCATCGCCAGCCCCAGCATTTT
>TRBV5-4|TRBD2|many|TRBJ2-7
CASSWGVAGGYDEQYF
TGTGCCAGCAGCTGGGGGGTAGCGGGAGGTTATGACGAGCAGTACTTC
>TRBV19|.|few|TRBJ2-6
CASSESRGSGANVLTF
TGTGCCAGTAGTGAGAGCAGGGGCTCTGGGGCCAACGTCCTGACTTTC
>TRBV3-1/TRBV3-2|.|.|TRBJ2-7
CASSPRIRGTFYEQYF
TGTGCCAGCAGCCCGAGAATTAGGGGGACTTTCTACGAGCAGTACTTC
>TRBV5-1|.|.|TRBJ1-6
CASSWSSIGGSSYNSPLHF
TGCGCCAGCAGCTGGAGTAGCATCGGGGGTAGCTCCTATAATTCACCCCTCCACTTT
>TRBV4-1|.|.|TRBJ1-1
CASSPAGLSLVAEAFF
TGCGCCAGCAGCCCCGCCGGCCTCAGTTTGGTGGCTGAAGCTTTCTTT
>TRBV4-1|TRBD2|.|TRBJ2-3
CASSQAEKAGRPFLVQYF
TGCGCCAGCAGCCAAGCAGAGAAAGCGGGACGTCCCTTTTTAGTGCAGTATTTT
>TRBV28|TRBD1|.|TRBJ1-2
CASNLGGQGMDGYTF
TGTGCCAGCAATTTGGGGGGACAGGGAATGGATGGCTACACCTTC
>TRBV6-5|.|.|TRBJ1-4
CASSTLLDSASELFF
TGTGCCAGCAGTACCCTTTTGGACTCGGCCTCCGAACTGTTTTTT
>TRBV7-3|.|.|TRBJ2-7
CASSSGATGEQYF
TGTGCCAGCAGCTCGGGGGCCACCGGCGAGCAGTACTTC
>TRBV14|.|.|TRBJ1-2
CASSQDLGFGYTF
TGTGCCAGCAGCCAAGATCTCGGTTTCGGCTACACCTTC
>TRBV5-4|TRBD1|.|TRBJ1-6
CASSSFSGGYSPLHF
TGTGCCAGCAGCTCCTTCTCAGGGGGATATTCACCCCTCCACTTT
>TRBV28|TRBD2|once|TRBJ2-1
CASSSTTSGLNSYNEQFF
TGTGCCAGCAGTTCCACGACTAGCGGGCTTAACTCCTACAATGAGCAGTTCTTC